The 21 T cell receptor beta chains presented below share a single source sample, sequenced in a study of T cells after yellow fever vaccination. MiXCR was run by TCRdb on the 5' RACE reads, yielding one entry per CDR3 protein. Of under 300,000 distinct CDR3 sequences in the sample, about 7% are singletons; the top ten hold approximately 0.87%. Sequenced material: CD4+ T cells sorted from PBMCs, taken 15 days after the yellow fever booster vaccination. The receptor source for this set is a young man who received the YFV17D yellow fever vaccine.

This clonotype was observed many times. The chain couples TRBV7-8 to TRBJ2-1; 10 bases line up with TRBD2. Germline loops: CDR1 SGHVS, CDR2 FQNEAQ. CDR3 size: 15 residues. V gave up 3 bases and J gave up 3 bases; unmatched junction bases: 2. The CDR3 bases are TGTGCCAGCAGCTTGCTAGCGGGAGACTACAATGAGCAGTTCTTC. This gives the protein CASSLLAGDYNEQFF.

The rearrangement links TRBV12-3 or TRBV12-4 to TRBJ2-5; D not certain. The V end was cut by 7 bases, the J end by 0 bases, with 12 bases between. This CDR3 has 14 residues. The CDR3 nucleotides read TGTGCCAGCACCAAGGACGGCAACCAAGAGACCCAGTACTTC. It specifies CASTKDGNQETQYF.

This clonotype was counted between two and nine times. The chain has TRBV20-1 and TRBJ2-1; 8 nucleotides line up with TRBD2. This CDR3 spans 16 amino acids. Germline values: CDR1 DFQATT, CDR2 SNEGSKA (reference sequence). Trimming cost V 5 bases and J 5 bases; bases outside gene matches: 14. The chain's CDR3 is CSAPVPLAGSHNEQFF. The CDR3 region has the DNA TGCAGTGCTCCAGTTCCCCTAGCGGGTTCCCACAATGAGCAGTTCTTC.

This clonotype was counted only a few times. The CDR3 region has the DNA TGCAGGGGGGGCAGCACAGATACGCAGTATTTT. Amino acids: CRGGSTDTQYF. V usage is TRBV29-1 and J usage is TRBJ2-3; the D gene could be TRBD1 or TRBD2 (6 bases each). The length of the CDR3 is 11 residues. Germline values: CDR1 SQVTM, CDR2 ANQGSEA.

This clonotype came up many times. The chain links TRBV5-1 to TRBJ2-1; TRBD1 might be the D (11 bases). The CDR3 is made up of 21 amino acids. CDR1 is SGHRS and CDR2 is YFSETQ in the germline V gene. The ends were cut back, 2 bases at V and 0 bases at J, with 27 bases in the middle. The CDR3 DNA sequence: TGCGCCAGCAGCTTCCGACCGGGACAGGGGGGACTAGCGATCTCCTACAATGAGCAGTTCTTC. Translation: CASSFRPGQGGLAISYNEQFF. The entire variable domain, with the rest obtained from reference TRBV5-1 and TRBJ2-1, is as follows: KAGVTQTPRYLIKTRGQQVTLSCSPISGHRSVSWYQQTPGQGLQFLFEYFSETQRNKGNFPGRFSGRQFSNSRSEMNVSTLELGDSALYLCASSFRPGQGGLAISYNEQFFGPGTRLTVL.

The table lists this clonotype with a few counts. This chain joins TRBV30 and TRBJ1-4; no clear D. V was cut by 3 bases and J by 5 bases, with 13 bases left in between. Germline V CDR1 and CDR2: GTSNPN, SVGIG (reference sequence). This CDR3 region has 14 residues. CDR3 residues: CAWRAPGWNEKLFF. DNA for the CDR3: TGTGCCTGGAGAGCTCCTGGGTGGAATGAAAAACTGTTTTTT.

V usage is TRBV29-1 and J usage is TRBJ2-1, with a tentative D call TRBD1 (5 bases). V gave up 5 bases and J gave up 8 bases, with 16 bases separating them. Per the germline V gene, CDR1 is SQVTM and CDR2 is ANQGSEA. CDR3 length: 13 residues. The CDR3 loop is CSVHRWGGDEQFF. CDR3 in DNA: TGCAGCGTTCACCGTTGGGGCGGCGATGAGCAGTTCTTC.

This clonotype appeared a few times. The V and J genes are TRBV5-6 and TRBJ2-7, with 14 bases that match TRBD2. Germline values: CDR1 SGHDT, CDR2 YYEEEE. The length of the CDR3 is 17 residues. Losses at the gene ends were 2 bases for V and 7 bases for J; bases not matched to a gene: 11. Here the CDR3 reads CASSFRRPGLAGVEQYF. CDR3 DNA sequence: TGTGCCAGCAGCTTTCGGCGTCCGGGACTAGCGGGAGTTGAGCAGTACTTC.

This clonotype was picked up many times. J is TRBJ2-1 and V is TRBV23-1, with a possible D match to TRBD1 (6 bases). TRBV23-1 is placed among ORFs of uncertain function. The V end lost 6 bases, the J end lost 3 bases, and 21 bases lay between the germline ends. The CDR3 extends over 17 amino acids. The CDR3 sequence is CASSHRVGGPDYNEQFF. The CDR3 bases are TGCGCCAGCAGCCACAGGGTGGGCGGGCCAGACTACAATGAGCAGTTCTTC.

The V and J genes are TRBV13 and TRBJ1-5; 9 bases match TRBD1. Germline CDR1 reads PRHDT; CDR2 reads FYEKMQ (reference sequence). With 0 bases clipped from V and 4 bases from J, the junction kept 7 bases outside the gene matches. The CDR3 spans 17 residues. The CDR3 reads CASSLGLGTGLNQPQHF. As DNA, the CDR3 is TGTGCCAGCAGCTTAGGCCTTGGGACAGGGCTAAATCAGCCCCAGCATTTT.

This clonotype was seen more than once but under ten times. The chain carries TRBV7-6 and TRBJ2-2; 7 nucleotides agree with TRBD2. From germline, CDR1 is SGHVS and CDR2 FNYEAQ. V shed 1 base and J 1 base; nucleotides not matched to a gene: 3. The CDR3 loop spans 16 amino acids. The CDR3 DNA sequence: TGTGCCAGCAGCTTAGGGCCTAGCGGGAACACCGGGGAGCTGTTTTTT. Its protein is CASSLGPSGNTGELFF. Supplemented by reference TRBV7-6 and TRBJ2-2, the full variable domain reads GAGVSQSPRYKVTKRGQDVALRCDPISGHVSLYWYRQALGQGPEFLTYFNYEAQQDKSGLPNDRFSAERPEGSISTLTIQRTEQRDSAMYRCASSLGPSGNTGELFFGEGSRLTVL.

This clonotype was seen more than once but under ten times. The chain recombines TRBV20-1 with TRBJ2-3, with unresolved D. V was cut by 0 bases and J by 2 bases, with 12 bases left in between. Germline loops: CDR1 DFQATT, CDR2 SNEGSKA (reference sequence). The CDR3 has 15 amino acids. The CDR3 reads CSARDVLKNTDTQYF. The CDR3 region has the DNA TGCAGTGCTAGAGACGTACTAAAGAACACAGATACGCAGTATTTT.

This clonotype was counted between two and nine times. The V gene is TRBV25-1, the J gene TRBJ1-4; D gene unclear. Trimming left V 0 bases short and J 4 bases short, with 12 bases between. The germline V gene has CDR1 MGHDK and CDR2 SYGVNS. The length of the CDR3 is 16 residues. CDR3 sequence (DNA): TGTGCCAGCAGTGAATATCGCCGAAGCGGTAATGAAAAACTGTTTTTT. Translation gives CASSEYRRSGNEKLFF.

This clonotype was seen at least ten times. The gene calls are TRBV11-3 and TRBJ2-1; 8 bases fit TRBD2. Per germline, CDR1 SGHNT and CDR2 YENEEA. The J segment lost 4 bases and the V segment lost 8 bases, leaving 7 bases of the junction unmatched. The CDR3 spans 14 residues. CDR3 amino acids: CASPSGRSYNEQFF. The CDR3 DNA reads as TGTGCCAGCCCGAGCGGGAGATCTTACAATGAGCAGTTCTTC.

In its sample, this clonotype was seen a few times. The chain combines TRBV19 with TRBJ2-2, with D hard to call. The V end was cut by 5 bases, the J end by 1 base, with 8 bases between. The CDR3 is made up of 14 amino acids. CDR1 and CDR2 (germline): LNHDA, SQIVND (reference sequence). The CDR3 here is CASSVDGNTGELFF. DNA of the CDR3: TGTGCCAGTAGTGTTGACGGGAACACCGGGGAGCTGTTTTTT.

This clonotype was seen repeatedly, ten times or more. The chain joins TRBV7-6 to TRBJ2-1, with TRBD2 as a possible D gene (5 bases). Germline loops: CDR1 SGHVS, CDR2 FNYEAQ. This CDR3 is built from 15 residues. The V gene lost 2 bases and the J gene lost 7 bases, with 15 bases spanning the gap. In DNA, the CDR3 is TGTGCCAGCAGCTTAACCTCGGGGAGCCGGAATGAGCAGTTCTTC. This encodes CASSLTSGSRNEQFF.

This clonotype has a count of ten or more. The rearrangement uses TRBV7-2 and TRBJ2-3, with D uncertain. Trimming shortened V by 1 base and J by 0 bases, and 5 bases separated the two germline ends. The length of the CDR3 is 14 residues. In germline, CDR1 is SGHTA, CDR2 FQGNSA. The CDR3 spells CASSLDGSTDTQYF. The CDR3 nucleotides read TGTGCCAGCAGCTTAGACGGGAGCACAGATACGCAGTATTTT.

This clonotype has at least ten counts. The gene calls are TRBV2 and TRBJ1-4, with 9 bases matching TRBD1. Germline V CDR1 and CDR2: SNHLY, FYNNEI. The CDR3 length is 16 residues. The J segment lost 4 bases and the V segment lost 7 bases, leaving 10 bases of the junction unmatched. The CDR3: CASTPTGGHLNEKLFF. In DNA, the CDR3 is TGTGCCAGCACCCCGACAGGGGGACACCTTAATGAAAAACTGTTTTTT.

The chain links TRBV20-1 to TRBJ2-7; no firm D call. With 4 bases removed from V and 0 bases from J, the gap between germline ends came to 7 bases. The CDR3 length is 12 residues. Germline CDR1 is DFQATT and CDR2 is SNEGSKA (reference sequence). The CDR3 DNA is TGCAGTGCTATTACTGGCTCCTACGAGCAGTACTTC. Amino acid sequence: CSAITGSYEQYF.

J is TRBJ2-3 and V is TRBV15; the D gene is possibly TRBD1 (5 bases). The germline V gene encodes CDR1 LNHNV and CDR2 YYDKDF (reference sequence). CDR3 length: 17 amino acids. V lost 0 bases to trimming and J lost 0 bases, with 13 bases between them. The CDR3 loop is CATSRDRGFTSTDTQYF. Here the CDR3 DNA reads TGTGCCACCAGCAGAGATAGGGGTTTTACTAGCACAGATACGCAGTATTTT.

This clonotype occurred a few times. This chain connects TRBV20-1 to TRBJ2-5, with D hard to call. CDR1 and CDR2 (germline): DFQATT, SNEGSKA (reference sequence). This CDR3 comprises 12 residues. V lost 6 bases, J lost 0 bases, and 8 bases lay in between. DNA of the CDR3: TGCAGTGCCCCACCGAACCAAGAGACCCAGTACTTC. Translating it yields CSAPPNQETQYF.